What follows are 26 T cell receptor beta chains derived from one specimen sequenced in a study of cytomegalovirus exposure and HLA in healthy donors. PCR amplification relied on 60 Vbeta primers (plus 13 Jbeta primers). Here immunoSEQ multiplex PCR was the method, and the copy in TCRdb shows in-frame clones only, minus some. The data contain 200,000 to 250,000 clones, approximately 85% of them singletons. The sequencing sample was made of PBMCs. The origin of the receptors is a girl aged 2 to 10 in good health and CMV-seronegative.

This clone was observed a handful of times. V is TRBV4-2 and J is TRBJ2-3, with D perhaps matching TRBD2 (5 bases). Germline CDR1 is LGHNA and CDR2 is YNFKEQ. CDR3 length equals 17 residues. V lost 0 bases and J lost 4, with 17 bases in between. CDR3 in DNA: TGTGCCAGCAGCCAAGACCTGGGTGGGCGGACTCCAGATACGCAGTATTTT. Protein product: CASSQDLGGRTPDTQYF.

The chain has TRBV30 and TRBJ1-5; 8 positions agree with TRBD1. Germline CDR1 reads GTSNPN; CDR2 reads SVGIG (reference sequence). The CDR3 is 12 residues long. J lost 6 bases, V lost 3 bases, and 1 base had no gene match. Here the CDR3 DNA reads TGTGCCTGGAGCACAGGGGGTCAGCCCCAGCATTTT. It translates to CAWSTGGQPQHF.

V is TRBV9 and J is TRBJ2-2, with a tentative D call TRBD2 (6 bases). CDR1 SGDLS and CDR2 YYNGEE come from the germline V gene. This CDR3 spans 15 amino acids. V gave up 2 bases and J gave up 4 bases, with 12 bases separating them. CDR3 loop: CASSVRLGRTGELFF. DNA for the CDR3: TGTGCCAGCAGCGTTCGACTAGGGCGCACCGGGGAGCTGTTTTTT.

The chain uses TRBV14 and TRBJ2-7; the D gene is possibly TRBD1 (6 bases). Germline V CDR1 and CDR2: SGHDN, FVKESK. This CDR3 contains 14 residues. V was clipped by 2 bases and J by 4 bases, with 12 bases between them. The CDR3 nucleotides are TGTGCCAGCAGCCAAAACAGGGTTGGGTACGAGCAGTACTTC. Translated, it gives CASSQNRVGYEQYF.

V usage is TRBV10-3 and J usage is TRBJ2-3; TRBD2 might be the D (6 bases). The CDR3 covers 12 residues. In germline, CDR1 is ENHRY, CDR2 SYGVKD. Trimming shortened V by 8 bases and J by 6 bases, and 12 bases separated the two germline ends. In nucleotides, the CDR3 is TGTGCCATCTCGACTAGAATGGATACGCAGTATTTT. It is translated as CAISTRMDTQYF.

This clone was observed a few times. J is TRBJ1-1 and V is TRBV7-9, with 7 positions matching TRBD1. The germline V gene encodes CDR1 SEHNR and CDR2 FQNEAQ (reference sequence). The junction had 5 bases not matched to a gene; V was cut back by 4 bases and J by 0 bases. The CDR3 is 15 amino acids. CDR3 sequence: CASSSPGQLNTEAFF. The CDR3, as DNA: TGTGCCAGCAGCTCGCCGGGACAGCTGAACACTGAAGCTTTCTTT.

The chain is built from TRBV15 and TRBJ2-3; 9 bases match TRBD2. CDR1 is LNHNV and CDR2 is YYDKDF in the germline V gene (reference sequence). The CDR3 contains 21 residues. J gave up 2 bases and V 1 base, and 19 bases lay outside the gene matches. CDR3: CATSRGWGPFSGRTYTDTQYF. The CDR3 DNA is TGTGCCACCAGCAGAGGCTGGGGGCCGTTTAGCGGGAGAACATACACAGATACGCAGTATTTT.

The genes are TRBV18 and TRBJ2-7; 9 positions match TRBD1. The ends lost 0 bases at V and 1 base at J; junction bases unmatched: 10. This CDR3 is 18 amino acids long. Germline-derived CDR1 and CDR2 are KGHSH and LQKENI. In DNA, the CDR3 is TGTGCCAGCTCACCACCGGTCACAGGGGGCAGGAAATCCTACGAGCAGTACTTC. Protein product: CASSPPVTGGRKSYEQYF. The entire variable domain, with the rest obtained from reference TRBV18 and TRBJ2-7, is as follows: NAGVMQNPRHLVRRRGQEARLRCSPMKGHSHVYWYRQLPEEGLKFMVYLQKENIIDESGMPKERFSAEFPKEGPSILRIQQVVRGDSAAYFCASSPPVTGGRKSYEQYFGPGTRLTVT.

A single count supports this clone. The CDR3 DNA is TGCGCCAGCAGCCAAGTCATAGCGGCATATAATCATGAGCAGTTCTTC. This codes for CASSQVIAAYNHEQFF. This rearrangement joins TRBV4-1 to TRBJ2-1; possible D gene TRBD2, 6 bases. Germline-derived CDR1 and CDR2 are MGHRA and YSYEKL. This CDR3 region has 16 residues. V was pared by 1 base and J by 8 bases, with 18 bases between.

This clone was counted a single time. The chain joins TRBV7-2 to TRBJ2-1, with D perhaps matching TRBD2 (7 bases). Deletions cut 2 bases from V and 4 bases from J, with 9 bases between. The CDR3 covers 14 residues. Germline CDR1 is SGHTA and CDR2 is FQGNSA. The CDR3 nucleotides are TGTGCCAGCAGCTTACGGGGGGCATACAATGAGCAGTTCTTC. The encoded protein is CASSLRGAYNEQFF.

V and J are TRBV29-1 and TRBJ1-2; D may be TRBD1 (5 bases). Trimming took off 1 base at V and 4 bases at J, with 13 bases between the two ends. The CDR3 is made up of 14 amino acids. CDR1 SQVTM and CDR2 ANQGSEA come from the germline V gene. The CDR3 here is CSVEGYRTTYGYTF. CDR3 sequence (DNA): TGCAGCGTTGAAGGGTACAGGACAACCTATGGCTACACCTTC. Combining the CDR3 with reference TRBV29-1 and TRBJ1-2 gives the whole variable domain SAVISQKPSRDICQRGTSLTIQCQVDSQVTMMFWYRQQPGQSLTLIATANQGSEATYESGFVIDKFPISRPNLTFSTLTVSNMSPEDSSIYLCSVEGYRTTYGYTFGSGTRLTVV.

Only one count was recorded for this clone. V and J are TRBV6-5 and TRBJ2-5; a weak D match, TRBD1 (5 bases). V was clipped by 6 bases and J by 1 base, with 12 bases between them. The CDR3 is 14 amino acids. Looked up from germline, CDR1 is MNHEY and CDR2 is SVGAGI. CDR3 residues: CASSPGAIQETQYF. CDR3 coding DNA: TGTGCCAGCAGCCCTGGGGCTATCCAAGAGACCCAGTACTTC.

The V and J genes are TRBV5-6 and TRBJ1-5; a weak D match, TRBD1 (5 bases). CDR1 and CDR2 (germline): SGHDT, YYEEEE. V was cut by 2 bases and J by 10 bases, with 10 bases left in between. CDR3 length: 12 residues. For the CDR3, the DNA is TGTGCCAGCAGCTTCCTGGGGCGTCCCCAGCATTTT. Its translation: CASSFLGRPQHF.

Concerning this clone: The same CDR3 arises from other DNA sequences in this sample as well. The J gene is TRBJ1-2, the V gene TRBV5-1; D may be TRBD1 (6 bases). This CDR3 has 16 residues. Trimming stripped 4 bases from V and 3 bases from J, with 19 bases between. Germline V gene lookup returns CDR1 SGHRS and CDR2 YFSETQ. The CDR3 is CASSPPVWGQDYGYTF. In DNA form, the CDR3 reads TGCGCCAGCAGCCCCCCTGTATGGGGGCAGGACTATGGCTACACCTTC.

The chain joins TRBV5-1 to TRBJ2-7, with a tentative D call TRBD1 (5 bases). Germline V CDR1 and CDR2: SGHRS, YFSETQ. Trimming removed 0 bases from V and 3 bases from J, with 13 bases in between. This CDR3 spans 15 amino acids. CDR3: CASSLVWQGDYEQYF. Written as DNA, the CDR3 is TGCGCCAGCAGCTTGGTGTGGCAAGGGGACTACGAGCAGTACTTC.

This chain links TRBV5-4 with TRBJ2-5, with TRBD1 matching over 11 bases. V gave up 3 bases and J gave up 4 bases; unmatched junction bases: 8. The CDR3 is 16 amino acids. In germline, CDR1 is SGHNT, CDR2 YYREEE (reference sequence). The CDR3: CASSSPGTGGAETQYF. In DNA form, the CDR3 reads TGTGCCAGCAGCTCGCCAGGGACAGGGGGAGCAGAGACCCAGTACTTC.

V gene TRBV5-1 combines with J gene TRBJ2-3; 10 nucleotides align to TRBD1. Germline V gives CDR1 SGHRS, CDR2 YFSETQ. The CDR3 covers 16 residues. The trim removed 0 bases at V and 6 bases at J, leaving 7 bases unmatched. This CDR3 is CASSLGDRGLLDTQYF. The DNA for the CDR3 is TGCGCCAGCAGCTTGGGGGACAGGGGTTTGTTGGATACGCAGTATTTT.

The CDR3 nucleotides are TGCGCCAGCAGTGAGGGTACTAGCACAGATACGCAGTATTTT. This gives the protein CASSEGTSTDTQYF. The chain couples TRBV10-1 to TRBJ2-3, with D uncertain. Between the trimmed V and J ends, which lost 2 bases and 0 bases, there was a span of 6 bases. Germline CDR1 WNHNN, CDR2 SYGVQD (reference sequence). This CDR3 region has 14 residues.

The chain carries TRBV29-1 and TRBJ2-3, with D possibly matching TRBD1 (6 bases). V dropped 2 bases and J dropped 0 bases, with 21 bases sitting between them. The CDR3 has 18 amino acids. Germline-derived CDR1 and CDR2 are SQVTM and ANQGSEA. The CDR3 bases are TGCAGCGTTGAATCCGCAGGGGCCTTGGGGTTTAGCACAGATACGCAGTATTTT. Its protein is CSVESAGALGFSTDTQYF.

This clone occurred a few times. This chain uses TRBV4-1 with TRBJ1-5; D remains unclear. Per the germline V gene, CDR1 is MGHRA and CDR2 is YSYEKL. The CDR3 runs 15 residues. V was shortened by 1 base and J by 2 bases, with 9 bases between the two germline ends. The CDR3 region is CASSQGAQGNQPQHF. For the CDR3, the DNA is TGCGCCAGCAGCCAAGGAGCCCAGGGCAATCAGCCCCAGCATTTT.

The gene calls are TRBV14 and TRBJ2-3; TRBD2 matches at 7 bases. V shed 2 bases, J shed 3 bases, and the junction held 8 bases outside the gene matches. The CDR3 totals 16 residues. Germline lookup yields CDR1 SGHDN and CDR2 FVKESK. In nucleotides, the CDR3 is TGTGCCAGCAGCCAACTCGGCGGGGGAGGGACAGATACGCAGTATTTT. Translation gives CASSQLGGGGTDTQYF.

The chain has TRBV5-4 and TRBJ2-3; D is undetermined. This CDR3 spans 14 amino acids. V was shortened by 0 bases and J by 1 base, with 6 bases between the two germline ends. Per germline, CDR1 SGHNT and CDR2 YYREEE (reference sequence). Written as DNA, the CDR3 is TGTGCCAGCAGCTTGGCCGCGGGCACAGATACGCAGTATTTT. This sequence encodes CASSLAAGTDTQYF.

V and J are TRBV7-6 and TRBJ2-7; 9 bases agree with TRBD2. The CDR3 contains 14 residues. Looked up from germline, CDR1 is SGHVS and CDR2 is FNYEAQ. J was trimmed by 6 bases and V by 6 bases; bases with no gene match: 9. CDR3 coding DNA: TGTGCCAGCAGTCCCGGGACTAGCCCCAGCGAGCAGTACTTC. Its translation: CASSPGTSPSEQYF.

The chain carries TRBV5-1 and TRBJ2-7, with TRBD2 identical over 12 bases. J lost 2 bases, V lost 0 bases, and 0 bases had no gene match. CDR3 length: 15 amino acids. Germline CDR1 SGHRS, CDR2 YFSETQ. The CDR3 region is CASSLGLAGAYEQYF. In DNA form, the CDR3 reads TGCGCCAGCAGCTTGGGACTAGCGGGGGCCTACGAGCAGTACTTC.

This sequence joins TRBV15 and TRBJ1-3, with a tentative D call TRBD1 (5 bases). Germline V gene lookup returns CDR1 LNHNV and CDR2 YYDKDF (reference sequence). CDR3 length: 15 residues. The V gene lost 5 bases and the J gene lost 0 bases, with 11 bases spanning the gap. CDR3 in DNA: TGTGCCACCAGCGAACAGGCCCTCTCTGGAAACACCATATATTTT. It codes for CATSEQALSGNTIYF.

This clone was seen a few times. The CDR3 DNA reads TGCGCCAGCAGCTTGGCTATCGGGGAGGGGGAAGAGACCCAGTACTTC. This encodes CASSLAIGEGEETQYF. The chain couples TRBV5-1 to TRBJ2-5; weak D call: TRBD2 (7 bases). Trimming stripped 0 bases from V and 3 bases from J, with 15 bases between. Germline-derived CDR1 and CDR2 are SGHRS and YFSETQ. There are 16 residues in the CDR3. Based on the CDR3 plus reference TRBV5-1 and TRBJ2-5, the full variable domain is KAGVTQTPRYLIKTRGQQVTLSCSPISGHRSVSWYQQTPGQGLQFLFEYFSETQRNKGNFPGRFSGRQFSNSRSEMNVSTLELGDSALYLCASSLAIGEGEETQYFGPGTRLLVL.